This T cell receptor beta chain was captured by sequencing in a study of monozygotic twins with inflammatory bowel disease. Template switching incorporated UMIs with a 6-nucleotide sample barcode. TCRdb re-called the 5' RACE reads; every CDR3 protein appears as one record, without DNA. Recorded for this sample: around 200,000 distinct CDR3 sequences. There are 14 residues in the CDR3. Germline assignment: CDR1 SGHTA and CDR2 FQGNSA. Comment on this clonotype: Its antigen is as yet unknown.

Study-wide results and limits: Using the inverse Simpson index, IBD patients had lower TCRbeta diversity than healthy co-twins. Twin pairs that were concordant did not differ from discordant pairs in repertoire similarity, possibly from limited power. A single strong IBD-associated signal or clonotype was not supported by the findings.

The sequenced sample consisted of blood. The TCR originated in a human donor with ulcerative colitis or Crohn's disease, or a healthy co-twin of an affected twin (not recorded which). V and J are TRBV7-2 and TRBJ1-1; TCRdb indicates TRBD1, and absent DNA this call remains unverified. The CDR3 protein is CASSLGPMNTEAFF. Drawing the rest from reference TRBV7-2 and TRBJ1-1, the complete variable domain is GAGVSQSPSNKVTEKGKDVELRCDPISGHTALYWYRQSLGQGLEFLIYFQGNSAPDKSGLPSDRFSAERTGGSVSTLTIQRTQQEDSAVYLCASSLGPMNTEAFFGQGTRLTVV.